The rows below give T cell receptor beta chains drawn from one sample of a study of Graves' ophthalmopathy and Graves' hyperthyroidism. TCRdb processed the multiplex PCR reads anew with MiXCR; each CDR3 protein has one entry. Here the sample spans about 1.1 million distinct CDR3 sequences, less than 45% being singletons. Source material: peripheral blood or thyroid tissue (not recorded which). All receptors derive from an adult man with Graves' hyperthyroidism. CDR3s include the opening cysteine and the closing phenylalanine or tryptophan. D genes are given only for firm matches. The size field is filled for only some rows; it gives once, few, many or a size class.

TRBV4-1	TRBJ2-7	.	.	TGCGCCAGCAGCAAAGGCCTAACATACGAGCAGTACTTC	CASSKGLTYEQYF
TRBV7-9	TRBJ2-1	TRBD1	.	TGTGCCAGCAGCCGGGACAGGGGTAGGGATAATGAGCAGTTCTTC	CASSRDRGRDNEQFF
TRBV4-3	TRBJ1-5	.	few	TGCGCCAGCAGCCAAGGGTCCGGTTTAAATCAGCCCCAGCATTTT	CASSQGSGLNQPQHF
TRBV2	TRBJ1-4	.	many	TGTGCCAGCAGTGAATGGGGACAACTCGTTAATGAAAAACTGTTTTTT	CASSEWGQLVNEKLFF
TRBV7-8	TRBJ2-5	TRBD1	.	TGTGCCAGCAGCTTAGAGGGTGCGGCCCAGGGGGTCCAGTACTTC	CASSLEGAAQGVQYF
TRBV10-3	TRBJ2-1	.	.	TGTGCCATCAGTGACAATTCCTACAATGAGCAGTTCTTC	CAISDNSYNEQFF
TRBV20-1	TRBJ2-7	TRBD2	many	TGCAGTGCTAGTGGACTAGCGGGCAACTACGAGCAGTACTTC	CSASGLAGNYEQYF
TRBV12-3/TRBV12-4	TRBJ1-2	.	many	TGTGCCAGCAGCTTGGCAGGGGTGCAGGGCTACACCTTC	CASSLAGVQGYTF
TRBV7-9	TRBJ1-5	.	many	TGTGCCAGCAGCTTAGAGTCGGGAGGGAATCAGCCCCAGCATTTT	CASSLESGGNQPQHF
TRBV10-3	TRBJ1-5	.	few	TGTGCCACCGTCCCTGGGGGCCAGGATCAGCCCCAGCATTTT	CATVPGGQDQPQHF
TRBV9	TRBJ2-5	.	many	TGTGCCAGCAGCGTAGGGGGTAACGAGGAGACCCAGTACTTC	CASSVGGNEETQYF
TRBV7-9	TRBJ2-2	.	few	TGTGCCAGCAGGGCCGGGACCACGAACACCGGGGAGCTGTTTTTT	CASRAGTTNTGELFF
TRBV3-1	TRBJ1-4	TRBD1	.	TGTGCCAGCAGCCAACCGGGACAGGGATTAGGAAAACTGTTTTTT	CASSQPGQGLGKLFF
TRBV7-9	TRBJ1-6	TRBD1	.	TGTGCCAGCAGCTACGGGACAGGGAGGGGAGAGAGGACACCCCTCCACTTT	CASSYGTGRGERTPLHF
TRBV10-2	TRBJ1-1	TRBD1	many	TGTGCCAGCAGTTACGGGTCGGGGACAGATACTGAAGCTTTCTTT	CASSYGSGTDTEAFF
TRBV4-1	TRBJ1-5	.	.	TGCGCCAGCAGCCAAGAGAGTTACAATCAGCCCCAGCATTTT	CASSQESYNQPQHF
TRBV9	TRBJ2-2	TRBD2	.	TGTGCCAGCACCGCGACTAGCGGGGGGCCTAACACCGGGGAGCTGTTTTTT	CASTATSGGPNTGELFF
TRBV6-1	TRBJ2-3	.	.	TGTGCCGGAAAACAGGGCTCCGGCACAGATACGCAGTATTTT	CAGKQGSGTDTQYF
TRBV7-3	TRBJ2-5	TRBD1	.	TGTGCCACCAGGGACAGGGGGGTTCAAGAGACCCAGTACTTC	CATRDRGVQETQYF
TRBV14	TRBJ1-4	.	many	TGTGCCAGCAGCGGAGACGGGGGAGCGTATGAAAAACTGTTTTTT	CASSGDGGAYEKLFF
TRBV20-1	TRBJ1-2	.	many	TGCAGTGCAACGGAAGGGACTGGCTACACCTTC	CSATEGTGYTF
TRBV7-2	TRBJ2-7	.	many	TGTGCCAGCAGCTTTTCCAGCCAGGGCTCCTACGAGCAGTACTTC	CASSFSSQGSYEQYF
TRBV29-1	TRBJ1-1	.	.	TGCAGCGTTGTATACATGGACACTGAAGCTTTCTTT	CSVVYMDTEAFF
TRBV12-3/TRBV12-4	TRBJ1-5	TRBD1	many	TGTGCCAGCAGCTTCAGACAGGGTGGCAATCAGCCCCAGCATTTT	CASSFRQGGNQPQHF
TRBV7-8	TRBJ2-7	.	few	TGTGCCAGCAGCTTACGCAGGGAGATCTACGAGCAGTACTTC	CASSLRREIYEQYF